The rows below give T cell receptor beta chains drawn from one sample of a study of blood T cell repertoires in COVID-19. Generated by immunoSEQ multiplex PCR, the TCRdb table keeps only in-frame clones and is missing some. Of around 160,000 clones listed, approximately 90% are singletons. The sequenced sample consisted of peripheral blood. The receptors stem from a young man with acute or convalescent COVID-19. Both conserved end residues are part of each CDR3. A D gene is named only where the DNA matches it firmly. Only part of the rows carry a size: once, few, many, or a class if the clone is expanded.

d_call: -
v_call: TRBV12-5
clone_size: -
j_call: TRBJ2-3
cdr3_aa: CASGLVLGGGTDTQYF
cdr3_nt: TGTGCTAGTGGTTTGGTGCTGGGGGGTGGGACAGATACGCAGTATTTT

d_call: TRBD1
v_call: TRBV7-9
clone_size: -
j_call: TRBJ2-7
cdr3_aa: CASSAGTGFEQYF
cdr3_nt: TGTGCCAGCAGCGCGGGGACAGGGTTCGAGCAGTACTTC

d_call: -
v_call: TRBV11-2
clone_size: -
j_call: TRBJ2-7
cdr3_aa: CASTVGGEQYF
cdr3_nt: TGTGCCAGCACCGTCGGCGGAGAGCAGTACTTC

d_call: TRBD1
v_call: TRBV24-1
clone_size: -
j_call: TRBJ2-3
cdr3_aa: CATGDRFSTDTQYF
cdr3_nt: TGTGCCACGGGGGACAGGTTTAGCACAGATACGCAGTATTTT

d_call: TRBD1
v_call: TRBV6-5
clone_size: -
j_call: TRBJ1-3
cdr3_aa: CASSSPDRPGNTIYF
cdr3_nt: TGTGCCAGCAGTTCCCCGGACAGGCCTGGAAACACCATATATTTT

d_call: -
v_call: TRBV4-1
clone_size: -
j_call: TRBJ1-1
cdr3_aa: CASSQAGLRDTEAFF
cdr3_nt: TGCGCCAGCAGCCAAGCGGGTTTACGGGACACTGAAGCTTTCTTT

d_call: -
v_call: TRBV6-5
clone_size: -
j_call: TRBJ1-5
cdr3_aa: CASRGGYSNQPQHF
cdr3_nt: TGTGCCAGCAGAGGAGGTTATAGCAATCAGCCCCAGCATTTT

d_call: TRBD2
v_call: TRBV5-1
clone_size: -
j_call: TRBJ2-3
cdr3_aa: CASTRGGTGSDTQYF
cdr3_nt: TGCGCCAGCACCCGCGGGGGGACGGGGTCAGATACGCAGTATTTT

d_call: -
v_call: TRBV7-9
clone_size: -
j_call: TRBJ1-1
cdr3_aa: CASSLATRNTEAFF
cdr3_nt: TGTGCCAGCAGCTTAGCGACAAGGAACACTGAAGCTTTCTTT

d_call: -
v_call: TRBV5-5
clone_size: -
j_call: TRBJ1-1
cdr3_aa: CASSLLEVLSTEAFF
cdr3_nt: TGTGCCAGCAGCCTACTGGAGGTATTGAGCACTGAAGCTTTCTTT

d_call: -
v_call: TRBV18
clone_size: -
j_call: TRBJ1-1
cdr3_aa: CASSQHGAVTEAFF
cdr3_nt: TGTGCCAGCTCCCAGCATGGAGCAGTGACTGAAGCTTTCTTT

d_call: -
v_call: TRBV5-4
clone_size: -
j_call: TRBJ1-1
cdr3_aa: CASSLGGQMNTEAFF
cdr3_nt: TGTGCCAGCAGCTTGGGAGGACAGATGAACACTGAAGCTTTCTTT

d_call: -
v_call: TRBV19
clone_size: -
j_call: TRBJ1-1
cdr3_aa: CASSWGSPNTEAFF
cdr3_nt: TGTGCCAGTAGCTGGGGCAGCCCGAACACTGAAGCTTTCTTT

d_call: TRBD1
v_call: TRBV7-9
clone_size: -
j_call: TRBJ2-1
cdr3_aa: CASSLVGQGGNEQFF
cdr3_nt: TGTGCCAGCAGCTTAGTTGGACAGGGGGGCAATGAGCAGTTCTTC

d_call: -
v_call: TRBV19
clone_size: few
j_call: TRBJ1-2
cdr3_aa: CASSRGGPTTNYGYTF
cdr3_nt: TGTGCCAGTAGTAGGGGGGGCCCAACCACTAACTATGGCTACACCTTC

d_call: TRBD1
v_call: TRBV2
clone_size: -
j_call: TRBJ1-2
cdr3_aa: CASSVEGAANYGYTF
cdr3_nt: TGTGCCAGCAGTGTGGAGGGGGCAGCTAACTATGGCTACACCTTC

d_call: -
v_call: TRBV4-2
clone_size: once
j_call: TRBJ2-2
cdr3_aa: CASSGSQDTGELFF
cdr3_nt: TGTGCCAGCAGCGGGTCACAGGACACCGGGGAGCTGTTTTTT

d_call: -
v_call: TRBV6-7
clone_size: -
j_call: TRBJ1-2
cdr3_aa: CASSYPREGSGYTF
cdr3_nt: TGTGCCAGCAGTTACCCGAGGGAAGGTTCTGGCTACACCTTC

d_call: -
v_call: TRBV3-1/TRBV3-2
clone_size: -
j_call: TRBJ2-2
cdr3_aa: CASSQGGRVNTGELFF
cdr3_nt: TGTGCCAGCAGCCAAGGCGGCAGGGTGAACACCGGGGAGCTGTTTTTT

d_call: TRBD2
v_call: TRBV19
clone_size: -
j_call: TRBJ2-1
cdr3_aa: CASRRGHGGARSYNEQFF
cdr3_nt: TGTGCCAGTAGACGAGGGCACGGGGGGGCCCGGTCCTACAATGAGCAGTTCTTC

d_call: -
v_call: TRBV18
clone_size: -
j_call: TRBJ1-1
cdr3_aa: CASSPVAINTEAFF
cdr3_nt: TGTGCCAGCTCCCCCGTAGCTATCAACACTGAAGCTTTCTTT

d_call: -
v_call: TRBV9
clone_size: -
j_call: TRBJ2-5
cdr3_aa: CASSVGNRGETQYF
cdr3_nt: TGTGCCAGCAGCGTAGGAAATAGGGGAGAGACCCAGTACTTC

d_call: -
v_call: TRBV7-9
clone_size: -
j_call: TRBJ2-5
cdr3_aa: CASGQGWQETQYF
cdr3_nt: TGTGCCAGCGGGCAGGGCTGGCAAGAGACCCAGTACTTC

d_call: TRBD1
v_call: TRBV18
clone_size: -
j_call: TRBJ1-5
cdr3_aa: CASSHTRDRSGQPQHF
cdr3_nt: TGTGCCAGCTCACACACTAGGGACAGGTCGGGGCAGCCCCAGCATTTT

d_call: -
v_call: TRBV7-2
clone_size: -
j_call: TRBJ1-2
cdr3_aa: CASTTHRDLLAGYTF
cdr3_nt: TGTGCCAGCACTACCCACCGGGATCTCCTTGCCGGCTACACCTTC

d_call: -
v_call: TRBV5-1
clone_size: -
j_call: TRBJ1-1
cdr3_aa: CASSTGQSEAFF
cdr3_nt: TGCGCCAGCAGCACCGGACAGAGTGAAGCTTTCTTT